The TCR beta chain described here comes from a study of blood T cells in healthy people across ages. Notes on the study in general: It was found that TCR beta diversity correlated strongly with the percentage of naive T cells. Unsorted PBMCs ruled out conclusive naive versus antigen-experienced comparison.

As for this clonotype: Its antigen is not known.

Primers used in a second PCR of roughly 6 to 11 cycles were a sample-barcoded 5' primer and a J-beta primer mix. Tagging of each cDNA molecule was performed by a template-switch adaptor with 12 random nucleotides. One entry per CDR3 protein results from TCRdb running MiXCR on the 5' RACE reads. This sample has about 780,000 distinct CDR3 sequences; roughly 46% occur once, and the top ten carry 15% to 20%. V was clipped by 5 bases and J by 6 bases; unmatched bases: 7. The CDR3 length is 15 residues. Looked up from germline, CDR1 is MNHEY and CDR2 is SVGEGT. This TCR was recovered from a man older than 75 in good health. The sample consisted of blood. The chain combines TRBV6-2 or TRBV6-3 with TRBJ2-3, with TRBD1 matching 11 bases. The CDR3 DNA reads TGTGCCAGCAGTGCAGGACAGGGGGCTTATGATACGCAGTATTTT. Residues: CASSAGQGAYDTQYF.